Presented here are 4 T cell receptor beta chains from one specimen sequenced in a study of blood T cell repertoires in COVID-19. Sequenced by immunoSEQ multiplex PCR; TCRdb stores in-frame clones only, minus some. The sample records 150,000 to 200,000 clones, 85% to 90% being singletons. What was sequenced was peripheral blood. These TCRs come from a human donor in a cohort sampled during active COVID-19.

CDR3 coding DNA: TGTGCCAGCTCACCGGACAGACCCCCAGAGACCCAGTACTTC. Protein sequence: CASSPDRPPETQYF. The V and J genes are TRBV18 and TRBJ2-5; possible D gene TRBD1, 6 bases. The CDR3 length is 14 residues. V was cut by 3 bases and J by 4 bases, with 12 bases left in between. The germline gives CDR1 KGHSH, CDR2 LQKENI.

This clone was detected only once. This chain joins TRBV9 and TRBJ2-7; TRBD1 aligns across 8 bases. Germline V gives CDR1 SGDLS, CDR2 YYNGEE. The trim removed 1 base at V and 2 bases at J, leaving 5 bases unmatched. This CDR3 region has 15 residues. The DNA of the CDR3 is TGTGCCAGCAGCGTAAGAGGACAGGGACCCTACGAGCAGTACTTC. Residues: CASSVRGQGPYEQYF.

The chain carries TRBV5-8 and TRBJ1-2, with D possibly being TRBD1 (5 bases). Germline V CDR1 and CDR2: SGHTS, YDEGEE. The V and J ends lost 1 base and 0 bases respectively, with 13 bases between them. The CDR3 has 16 residues. CDR3 bases: TGTGCCAGCAGCTTGCAAGGCACAGGAGCTAACTATGGCTACACCTTC. Protein product: CASSLQGTGANYGYTF.

V is TRBV28 and J is TRBJ2-1, with 8 bases that match TRBD1. The V gene end was trimmed by 10 bases and the J gene end by 7 bases; junction bases not matched to a gene: 9. This CDR3 comprises 13 residues. Germline V gene sequence: CDR1 MDHEN, CDR2 SYDVKM. In nucleotides, the CDR3 is TGTGCCACCACCGTGGGACAGGTAAATGAGCAGTTCTTC. This gives the protein CATTVGQVNEQFF.